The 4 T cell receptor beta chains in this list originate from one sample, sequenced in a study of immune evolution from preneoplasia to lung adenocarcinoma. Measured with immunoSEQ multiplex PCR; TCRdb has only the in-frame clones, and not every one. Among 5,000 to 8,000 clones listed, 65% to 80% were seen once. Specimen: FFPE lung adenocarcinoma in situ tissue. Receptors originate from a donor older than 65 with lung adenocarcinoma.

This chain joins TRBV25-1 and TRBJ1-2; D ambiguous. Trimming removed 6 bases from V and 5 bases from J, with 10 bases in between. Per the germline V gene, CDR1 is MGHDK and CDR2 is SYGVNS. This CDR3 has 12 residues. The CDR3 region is CASSPGGYGYTF. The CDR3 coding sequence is TGTGCCAGCAGCCCCGGTGGGTATGGCTACACCTTC.

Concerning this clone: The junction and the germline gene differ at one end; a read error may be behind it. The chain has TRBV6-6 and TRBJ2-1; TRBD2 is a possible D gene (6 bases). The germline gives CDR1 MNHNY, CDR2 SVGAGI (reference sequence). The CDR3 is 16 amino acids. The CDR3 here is CASNYPAEGRYNEQFF. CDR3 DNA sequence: TGTGCCAGCAATTACCCTGCGGAGGGTAGATACAATGAGCAGTTCTTC.

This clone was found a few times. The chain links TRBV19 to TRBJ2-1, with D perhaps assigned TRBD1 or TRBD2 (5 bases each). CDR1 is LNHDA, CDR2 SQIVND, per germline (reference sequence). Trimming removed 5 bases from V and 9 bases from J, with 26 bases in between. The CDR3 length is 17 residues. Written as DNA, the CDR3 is TGTGCCAGTAGTGAGGGGCGATTACCCGCTGGAGGAGGTGAGCAGTTCTTC. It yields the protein CASSEGRLPAGGGEQFF. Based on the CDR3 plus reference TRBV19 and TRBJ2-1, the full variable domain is DGGITQSPKYLFRKEGQNVTLSCEQNLNHDAMYWYRQDPGQGLRLIYYSQIVNDFQKGDIAEGYSVSREKKESFPLTVTSAQKNPTAFYLCASSEGRLPAGGGEQFFGPGTRLTVL.

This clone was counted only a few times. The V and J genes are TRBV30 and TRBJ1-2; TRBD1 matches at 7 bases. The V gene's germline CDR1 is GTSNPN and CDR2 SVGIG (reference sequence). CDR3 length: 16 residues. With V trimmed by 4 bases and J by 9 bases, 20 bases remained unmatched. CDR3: CAWTRDSAWGFYRYTF. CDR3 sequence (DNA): TGTGCCTGGACCCGGGACAGCGCGTGGGGTTTTTATCGCTACACCTTC.